The 22 T cell receptor beta chains given below trace back to one sample, sequenced in a study of T cells in Graves' hyperthyroidism and ophthalmopathy. Template material for amplifying TCR beta CDR3 regions consisted of RNA transcripts. The primer set for the first-round RT-PCR of the TCR CDR3 was HTBI. TCRdb processed the multiplex PCR reads anew with MiXCR; each CDR3 protein has one entry. The table shows about 300,000 distinct CDR3 sequences, with approximately 18% occurring only once. The specimen sequenced was blood. Receptor source: a man in his fifties or sixties with Graves' ophthalmopathy.

This clonotype was seen a handful of times. The chain has TRBV6-5 and TRBJ2-3, with no clear D. From germline, CDR1 is MNHEY and CDR2 SVGAGI. V shed 0 bases and J shed 2 bases, with 12 bases lying between them. This CDR3 is 16 amino acids long. Written as DNA, the CDR3 is TGTGCCAGCAGTTACTCGATCATCCAAGTCACAGATACGCAGTATTTT. It codes for CASSYSIIQVTDTQYF.

In its sample, this clonotype was seen many times. V gene TRBV20-1 combines with J gene TRBJ2-7; D is perhaps TRBD2 (6 bases). Germline loops: CDR1 DFQATT, CDR2 SNEGSKA (reference sequence). The CDR3 sequence is 14 residues long. V was trimmed by 6 bases and J by 2 bases, leaving 17 bases between them. The CDR3 DNA reads TGCAGTGCGCAACCGGGACTTGCTGCCTACGAGCAGTACTTC. Translation gives CSAQPGLAAYEQYF.

V is TRBV10-1 and J is TRBJ2-5; possible D gene TRBD1, 6 bases. Per germline, CDR1 WNHNN and CDR2 SYGVQD (reference sequence). CDR3 length: 16 residues. The V gene lost 6 bases and the J gene lost 5 bases, with 22 bases spanning the gap. The CDR3 loop is CASSEGPGAQRETQYF. The CDR3 region has the DNA TGCGCCAGCAGCGAGGGGCCAGGGGCGCAAAGGGAGACCCAGTACTTC.

About this clonotype: One junction end does not reproduce the germline sequence, and a read error may be involved. The genes are TRBV4-1 and TRBJ2-3; TRBD2 matches 9 bases. Germline CDR1 MGHRA, CDR2 YSYEKL. The CDR3 spans 19 residues. CDR3 in DNA: TGCGCCAGCGGCCAAGAGTCACTAGCGGGTTCAGCACGCACAGATACGCAGTATTTT. As protein: CASGQESLAGSARTDTQYF.

This clonotype was seen a handful of times. The chain is built from TRBV29-1 and TRBJ1-2; no clear D gene. Looked up from germline, CDR1 is SQVTM and CDR2 is ANQGSEA. The V gene lost 0 bases and the J gene lost 5 bases, with 7 bases spanning the gap. The CDR3 is 12 amino acids. This chain's CDR3 is CSVEDLVYGYTF. In nucleotides, the CDR3 is TGCAGCGTTGAAGATCTTGTGTATGGCTACACCTTC. Full variable domain (remainder filled in from reference TRBV29-1 and TRBJ1-2): SAVISQKPSRDICQRGTSLTIQCQVDSQVTMMFWYRQQPGQSLTLIATANQGSEATYESGFVIDKFPISRPNLTFSTLTVSNMSPEDSSIYLCSVEDLVYGYTFGSGTRLTVV.

The chain carries TRBV5-1 and TRBJ1-2, with TRBD1 matching 7 bases. Germline V gene lookup returns CDR1 SGHRS and CDR2 YFSETQ. This CDR3 spans 15 amino acids. Trimming took 4 bases from V and 1 from J; bases not matched to a gene: 7. As DNA, the CDR3 is TGCGCCAGCAGCCCGTGGGACAGCCTTAACTATGGCTACACCTTC. This sequence encodes CASSPWDSLNYGYTF.

The rearrangement links TRBV7-3 to TRBJ2-1; the D is unclear. Germline CDR1 reads SGHTA; CDR2 reads FQGTGA. The V end was cut by 6 bases, the J end by 7 bases, with 10 bases between. The CDR3 covers 12 residues. The CDR3 loop is CASSGPGNEQFF. The CDR3 region has the DNA TGTGCCAGCAGTGGGCCTGGGAATGAGCAGTTCTTC.

This clonotype was picked up many times. The chain joins TRBV11-1 to TRBJ2-1; 9 nucleotides agree with TRBD2. J gave up 7 bases and V 8 bases, and 18 bases lay outside the gene matches. There are 17 residues in the CDR3. The germline V gene encodes CDR1 SGHAT and CDR2 FQDESV (reference sequence). CDR3 protein: CASREHDRAGGENEQFF. The CDR3 DNA follows: TGTGCCAGCCGAGAGCATGATCGGGCGGGAGGGGAGAATGAGCAGTTCTTC.

This clonotype turned up a few times. V is TRBV12-3 or TRBV12-4 and J is TRBJ1-5; tentatively, D is TRBD1 (5 bases). The CDR3 consists of 13 residues. V shed 4 bases and J shed 2 bases, with 6 bases lying between them. CDR3 loop: CASSWDRNQPQHF. The CDR3 coding sequence is TGTGCCAGCAGTTGGGACCGCAATCAGCCCCAGCATTTT.

This clonotype occurred many times. V usage is TRBV28 and J usage is TRBJ1-2, with TRBD1 identical over 7 bases. Germline V gene sequence: CDR1 MDHEN, CDR2 SYDVKM. The CDR3 contains 18 residues. The V gene end was trimmed by 8 bases and the J gene end by 2 bases; junction bases not matched to a gene: 20. CDR3 DNA: TGTGCCAGCGATCGTCGTCCGAAGGGCCAGGGGGTGAACTATGGCTACACCTTC. This gives the protein CASDRRPKGQGVNYGYTF.

This clonotype was seen ten or more times. This chain uses TRBV3-1 with TRBJ2-3; 8 bases match TRBD2. The V segment lost 0 bases and the J segment 2 bases; nucleotides outside the gene matches: 4. Germline assignment: CDR1 LGHDT and CDR2 YNNKEL (reference sequence). This CDR3 region has 16 residues. The CDR3 region is CASSQETSDNTDTQYF. For the CDR3, the DNA is TGTGCCAGCAGCCAAGAGACTAGCGACAACACAGATACGCAGTATTTT.

The chain recombines TRBV9 with TRBJ1-6; D not certain. CDR1 SGDLS and CDR2 YYNGEE come from the germline V gene. V was shortened by 4 bases and J by 7 bases, with 21 bases between the two germline ends. CDR3 length: 17 amino acids. CDR3: CASSSGPGPIGNSPLHF. The CDR3, as DNA: TGTGCCAGCAGCAGTGGTCCCGGGCCCATTGGCAATTCACCCCTCCACTTT.

For the CDR3, the DNA is TGTGCCAGCAGCGAGGACCCGCCTTCAACCGATACGCAGTATTTT. Translation: CASSEDPPSTDTQYF. This chain connects TRBV3-1 to TRBJ2-3; D ambiguous. Germline V gene data show CDR1 as LGHDT and CDR2 as YNNKEL (reference sequence). Trimming shortened V by 5 bases and J by 6 bases, and 18 bases separated the two germline ends. CDR3 length: 15 amino acids.

The chain recombines TRBV6-1 with TRBJ2-1; 7 positions agree with TRBD1. CDR3 size: 15 residues. The junction had 11 bases not matched to a gene; V was cut back by 4 bases and J by 8 bases. CDR1 and CDR2 from the germline V gene are MNHNS and SASEGT. The CDR3: CASSARQGGIDEQFF. DNA of the CDR3: TGTGCCAGCAGTGCGAGACAGGGTGGTATCGATGAGCAGTTCTTC.

This clonotype showed up just a few times. The chain joins TRBV20-1 to TRBJ2-7; D possibly uses TRBD1 or TRBD2 (5 bases each). Looked up from germline, CDR1 is DFQATT and CDR2 is SNEGSKA (reference sequence). The CDR3 loop spans 11 amino acids. Trimming stripped 8 bases from V and 0 bases from J, with 8 bases between. The CDR3 bases are TGCAGTACGGGACCCTCCTACGAGCAGTACTTC. Its protein product is CSTGPSYEQYF.

The table lists this clonotype with many counts. The chain recombines TRBV20-1 with TRBJ1-4; 8 bases fit TRBD1. Germline V gene lookup returns CDR1 DFQATT and CDR2 SNEGSKA (reference sequence). With V trimmed by 4 bases and J by 10 bases, 11 bases remained unmatched. The CDR3 consists of 14 residues. CDR3 amino acids: CSANPTGERGKLFF. The CDR3 nucleotides read TGCAGTGCTAACCCGACAGGGGAAAGAGGAAAACTGTTTTTT.

This clonotype appeared a few times. A junction end diverges from the germline sequence, so it may reflect a read error. As DNA, the CDR3 is TGTGCCGGCAGTTCTGAGAGGGTGGGCACCTCCTACAATGAGCAGTTCTTC. It encodes CAGSSERVGTSYNEQFF. This chain uses TRBV5-5 with TRBJ2-1; tentative D call: TRBD2 (5 bases). The CDR3 runs to 17 residues. Germline V CDR1 and CDR2: SGHKS, YYEKEE (reference sequence).

The gene calls are TRBV5-1 and TRBJ2-7; D tentatively fits TRBD1 or TRBD2 (5 bases each). The germline V and J ends were trimmed by 7 bases and 4 bases, with 15 bases remaining between them. The CDR3 has 13 amino acids. Germline V gives CDR1 SGHRS, CDR2 YFSETQ. CDR3 sequence: CASRDPSRYEQYF. The CDR3 DNA is TGCGCCAGCCGGGACCCCTCCCGTTACGAGCAGTACTTC.

This clonotype was seen many times. This chain joins TRBV28 and TRBJ2-5; possibly TRBD2 for D (6 bases). This CDR3 comprises 12 residues. Trimming shortened V by 4 bases and J by 4 bases, and 7 bases separated the two germline ends. Germline CDR1 MDHEN, CDR2 SYDVKM. The DNA for the CDR3 is TGTGCCAGCAGTTCGGGACTAGAGACCCAGTACTTC. Translating gives CASSSGLETQYF.

This clonotype was counted ten times or more. The J gene is TRBJ1-5, the V gene TRBV3-1; 10 bases map to TRBD1. The V gene's germline CDR1 is LGHDT and CDR2 YNNKEL (reference sequence). The V and J ends lost 4 bases and 2 bases, in that order; junction bases with no gene match: 5. The length of the CDR3 is 16 residues. CDR3 protein: CASSPGQGSRNQPQHF. The CDR3 DNA reads as TGTGCCAGCAGCCCGGGACAGGGGTCTCGCAATCAGCCCCAGCATTTT. Drawing the rest from reference TRBV3-1 and TRBJ1-5, the complete variable domain is DTAVSQTPKYLVTQMGNDKSIKCEQNLGHDTMYWYKQDSKKFLKIMFSYNNKELIINETVPNRFSPKSPDKAHLNLHINSLELGDSAVYFCASSPGQGSRNQPQHFGDGTRLSIL.

This clonotype was observed a few times. The J gene is TRBJ1-4, the V gene TRBV11-2, with 7 positions matching TRBD1. The V segment lost 2 bases and the J segment 13 bases; nucleotides outside the gene matches: 19. There are 17 residues in the CDR3. Germline V gives CDR1 SGHAT, CDR2 FQNNGV. CDR3 residues: CASSLTGSRGQKDGLFF. Written as DNA, the CDR3 is TGTGCCAGCAGCTTAACGGGGTCTCGGGGACAGAAAGATGGACTGTTTTTT.

This clonotype appeared many times. The chain joins TRBV12-3 or TRBV12-4 to TRBJ1-2; TRBD1 matches 8 bases. The CDR3 is made up of 15 amino acids. Trimming removed 7 bases from V and 8 bases from J; junction bases left unmatched: 15. The CDR3 sequence is CASTHPGQAIRGYTF. The CDR3 bases are TGTGCCAGCACCCACCCGGGACAGGCAATAAGAGGCTACACCTTC.